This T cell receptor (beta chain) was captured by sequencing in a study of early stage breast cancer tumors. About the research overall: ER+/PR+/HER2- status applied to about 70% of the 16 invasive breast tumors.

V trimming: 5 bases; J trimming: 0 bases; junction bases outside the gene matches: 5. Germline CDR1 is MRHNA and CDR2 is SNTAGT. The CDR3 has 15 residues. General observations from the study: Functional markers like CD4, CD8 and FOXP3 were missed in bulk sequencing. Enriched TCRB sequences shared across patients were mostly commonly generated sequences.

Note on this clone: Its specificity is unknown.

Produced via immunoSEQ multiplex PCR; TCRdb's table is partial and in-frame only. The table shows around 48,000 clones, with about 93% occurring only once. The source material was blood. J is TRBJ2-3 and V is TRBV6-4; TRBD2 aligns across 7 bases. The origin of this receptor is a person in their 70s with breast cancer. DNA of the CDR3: TGTGCCAGCAGTCGTGCGGGGGTTAGCACAGATACGCAGTATTTT. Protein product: CASSRAGVSTDTQYF.